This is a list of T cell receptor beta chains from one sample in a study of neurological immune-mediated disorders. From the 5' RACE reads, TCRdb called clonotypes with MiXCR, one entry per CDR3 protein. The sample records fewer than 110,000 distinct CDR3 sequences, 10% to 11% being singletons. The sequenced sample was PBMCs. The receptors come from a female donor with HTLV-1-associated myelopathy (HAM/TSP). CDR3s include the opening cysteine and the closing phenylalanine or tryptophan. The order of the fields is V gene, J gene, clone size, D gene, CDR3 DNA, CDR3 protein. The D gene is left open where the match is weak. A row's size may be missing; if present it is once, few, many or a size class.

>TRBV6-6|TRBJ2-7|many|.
TGTGCCAGCAGCTTCCCCGGATCCTCGGGCGAGCAGTACTTC
CASSFPGSSGEQYF
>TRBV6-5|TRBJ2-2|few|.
TGTGCCAGCACCCTCTCCCCCGGAGCGAACACCGGGGAGCTGTTTTTT
CASTLSPGANTGELFF
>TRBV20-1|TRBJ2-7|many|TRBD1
TGCAGTGCGGAACCGGGACAGTCTACCTACGAGCAGTACTTC
CSAEPGQSTYEQYF
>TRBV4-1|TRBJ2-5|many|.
TGCGCCAGCAGCCAAGCTGTGTCGGAGACCCAGTACTTC
CASSQAVSETQYF
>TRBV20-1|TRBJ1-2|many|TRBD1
TGCAGTGCCAGCATTCCGGGACAGGGATCCTATGGCTACACCTTC
CSASIPGQGSYGYTF
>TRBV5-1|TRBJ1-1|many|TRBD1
TGCGCCAGCAGCTTGGACAGGGGCACTGAAGCTTTCTTT
CASSLDRGTEAFF
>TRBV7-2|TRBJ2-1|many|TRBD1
TGTGCCAGCAGCCGCGGGACAGGGGAGCGTGAGCAGTTCTTC
CASSRGTGEREQFF
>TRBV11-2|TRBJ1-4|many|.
TGTGCCAGCAGCTCATACATCGCAACTAATGAAAAACTGTTTTTT
CASSSYIATNEKLFF
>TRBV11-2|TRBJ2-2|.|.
TGTGCCAGCAGATCGATGCAGCTGATGGGGGAGCTGTTTTTT
CASRSMQLMGELFF
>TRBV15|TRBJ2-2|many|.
TGTGCCACCAGCAGAGAGGTGGGGGGCCGGACCGGGGAGCTGTTTTTT
CATSREVGGRTGELFF
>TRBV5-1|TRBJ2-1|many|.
TGCGCCAGCAGCATAAATCTAGGAGATGAGCAGTTCTTC
CASSINLGDEQFF
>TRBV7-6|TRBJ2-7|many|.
TGTGCCAGCAGCCGACTTACGGGACCATACGAGCAGTACTTC
CASSRLTGPYEQYF
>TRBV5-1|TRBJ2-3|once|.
TGCGCCAGCAGCTTGTCAGGGGACCCGCAGTATTTT
CASSLSGDPQYF
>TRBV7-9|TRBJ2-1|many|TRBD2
TGTGCCAGCAGCTTCGCACTAGCGGGGGGGCCGAATGAGCAGTTCTTC
CASSFALAGGPNEQFF
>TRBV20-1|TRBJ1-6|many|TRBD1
TGCAGTGCTATCGGGACAGGGGGCTTCTCACCCCTCCACTTT
CSAIGTGGFSPLHF
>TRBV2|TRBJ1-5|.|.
TGTGCCAGCGACGGGGGGGGTAGCAATCAGCCCCAGCATTTT
CASDGGGSNQPQHF
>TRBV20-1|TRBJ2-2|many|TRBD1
TGCAGTGCTAGCCCCGGGACAGGGGTGGCCGGGGAGCTGTTTTTT
CSASPGTGVAGELFF
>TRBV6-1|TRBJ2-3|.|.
TGTGCCAGCAGTGCCCAGTCCGGCGCAGATACGCAGTATTTT
CASSAQSGADTQYF
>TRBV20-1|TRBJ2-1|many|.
TGCAGTGCTAGCGGGGGCTCTCTCTACAATGAGCAGTTCTTC
CSASGGSLYNEQFF
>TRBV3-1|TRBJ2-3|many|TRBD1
TGTGCCAGCAGCCCCTCCAGACAGGGGATAGATACGCAGTATTTT
CASSPSRQGIDTQYF
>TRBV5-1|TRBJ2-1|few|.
TGCGCCAGCAGCTTATCTCCGGGCGAGACCGCTCGGGGGCAGTTCTTC
CASSLSPGETARGQFF
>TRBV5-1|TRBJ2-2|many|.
TGCGCCAGCAGCTTGAAGGGTGAGGCCGGGGAGCTGTTTTTT
CASSLKGEAGELFF
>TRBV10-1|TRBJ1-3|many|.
TGCGCCAGCAGTGATACCGGGCGCGGTAATGGAAACACCATATATTTT
CASSDTGRGNGNTIYF
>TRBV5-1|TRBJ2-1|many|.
TGCGCCAGCAGCTTGACAGGGATGATTTCCTACAATGAGCAGTTCTTC
CASSLTGMISYNEQFF
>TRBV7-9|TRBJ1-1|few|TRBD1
TGTGCCAGCAGGCCCGGGACAGGGGCCCCTGAAGCTTTCTTT
CASRPGTGAPEAFF
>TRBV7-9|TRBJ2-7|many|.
TGTGCCAGCAGCTTAGGGACGGGGAAGATGCAGTACTTC
CASSLGTGKMQYF
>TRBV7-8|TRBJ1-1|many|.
TGTGCCAGCAGCTTAGCGGGACTCATGAACACTGAAGCTTTCTTT
CASSLAGLMNTEAFF
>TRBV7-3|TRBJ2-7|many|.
TGTGCCAGCAGCTTAATCGGGGGCTCCCGACCCTACGAGCAGTACTTC
CASSLIGGSRPYEQYF
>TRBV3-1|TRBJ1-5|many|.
TGTGCCAGCAGCCAAGGGACAGGCAATCAGCCCCAGCATTTT
CASSQGTGNQPQHF
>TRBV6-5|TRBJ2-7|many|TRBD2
TGTGCCAGCAGAGTGACTAGCGGGGGCTACGAGCAGTACTTC
CASRVTSGGYEQYF
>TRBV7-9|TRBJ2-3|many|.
TGTGCCAGCAGCTTAGCGGGGCATACAGATACGCAGTATTTT
CASSLAGHTDTQYF
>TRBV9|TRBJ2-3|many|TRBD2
TGTGCCAGCAGTAGAGAGCGGGGGGCTGCAGATACGCAGTATTTT
CASSRERGAADTQYF
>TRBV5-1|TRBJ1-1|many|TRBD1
TGCGCCAGCAGGGCCCAGGGGGGGACTGAAGCTTTCTTT
CASRAQGGTEAFF
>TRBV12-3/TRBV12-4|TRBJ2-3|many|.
TGTGCCAGCAGTCGCCGGACAGCGCCCACAGATACGCAGTATTTT
CASSRRTAPTDTQYF
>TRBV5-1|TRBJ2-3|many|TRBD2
TGCGCCAGCAGCTTAGGCTTACTAGCGGGGGCTGGGAATACGCAGTATTTT
CASSLGLLAGAGNTQYF
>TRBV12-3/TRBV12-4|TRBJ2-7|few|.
TGTGCCAGCAGCCCCCGGGGTAGCTCCTACGAGCAGTACTTC
CASSPRGSSYEQYF
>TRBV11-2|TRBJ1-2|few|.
TGTGCCAGCGGCACAGGGTTCACGGTCAATGGCTACACCTTC
CASGTGFTVNGYTF
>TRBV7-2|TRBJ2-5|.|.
.
CASSFYICSARERDGYQETQYF
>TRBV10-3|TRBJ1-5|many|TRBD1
TGTGCCATCAGTGAGTTGGACAGGCGAAGCAATCAGCCCCAGCATTTT
CAISELDRRSNQPQHF
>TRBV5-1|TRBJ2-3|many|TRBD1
TGCGCCAGCAGCCCGGGGACAGGTGGGACAGATACGCAGTATTTT
CASSPGTGGTDTQYF
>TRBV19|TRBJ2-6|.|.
TGTGCCAGTAGTATAGTCTGGGTGTCTGGGGCCAACGTCCTGACTTTC
CASSIVWVSGANVLTF
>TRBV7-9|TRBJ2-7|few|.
TGTGCCAGCAGCTTGGGGACAAGGGGATTCCACGAGCAGTACTTC
CASSLGTRGFHEQYF
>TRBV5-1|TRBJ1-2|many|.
TGCGCCAGCAGGCGGGGTGTAGAAGCGAGCAACTATGGCTACACCTTC
CASRRGVEASNYGYTF
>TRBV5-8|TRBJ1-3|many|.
TGTGCCAGCAGCTTGGTACAGTCTGGAAACACCATATATTTT
CASSLVQSGNTIYF